One and the same sample provided the 10 T cell receptor beta chains below, sequenced in a study of control samples from healthy donors and cancer patients (TCRdb year 2020). Library construction relied on the immunoSEQ multiplex PCR assay. Not all clones reach the TCRdb copy of this immuneACCESS table, which keeps in-frame sequences only. Checked studies attribute under half of the gap to unresolved V genes and leave the rest unexplained. In this sample the table shows 250,000 to 300,000 clones, over 70% of which occur a single time. The top ten clonotypes cover approximately 12% of the sample. Sequences were obtained from PBMCs. The receptors were sampled from a woman aged 60 to 75 with lung cancer.

The rearrangement uses TRBV5-1 and TRBJ2-1, with 7 bases fitting TRBD2. Looked up from germline, CDR1 is SGHRS and CDR2 is YFSETQ. V lost 6 bases, J lost 0 bases, and 6 bases stayed unmatched. There are 15 residues in the CDR3. The CDR3 DNA sequence: TGCGCCAGCATGCGGGGGACGAACTCCTACAATGAGCAGTTCTTC. This codes for CASMRGTNSYNEQFF.

The chain carries TRBV6-1 and TRBJ1-4, with D possibly being TRBD1 (6 bases). The germline V gene has CDR1 MNHNS and CDR2 SASEGT. The CDR3 contains 14 residues. V dropped 2 bases and J dropped 7 bases, with 11 bases sitting between them. The CDR3 DNA follows: TGTGCCAGCAGTGAATCAGGGGCGCTTGAAAAACTGTTTTTT. Its translation is CASSESGALEKLFF.

V and J are TRBV9 and TRBJ1-1; 10 positions match TRBD1. CDR3 length: 15 amino acids. The junction had 3 bases not matched to a gene; V was cut back by 4 bases and J by 0 bases. In germline, CDR1 is SGDLS, CDR2 YYNGEE. The CDR3 spells CASSRDRGVNTEAFF. The DNA for the CDR3 is TGTGCCAGCAGCCGGGACAGGGGAGTGAACACTGAAGCTTTCTTT. Full variable domain (outside the CDR3, taken from reference TRBV9 and TRBJ1-1): DSGVTQTPKHLITATGQRVTLRCSPRSGDLSVYWYQQSLDQGLQFLIQYYNGEERAKGNILERFSAQQFPDLHSELNLSSLELGDSALYFCASSRDRGVNTEAFFGQGTRLTVV.

The V call is TRBV6-5, the J call TRBJ2-2; possible D gene TRBD1, 5 bases. With 5 bases removed from V and 5 bases from J, the gap between germline ends came to 9 bases. Germline CDR1 is MNHEY and CDR2 is SVGAGI. There are 13 residues in the CDR3. CDR3 region: CASSNRGTGELFF. The CDR3 nucleotides read TGTGCCAGCAGTAATAGGGGAACCGGGGAGCTGTTTTTT.

This chain joins TRBV10-1 and TRBJ2-3; 11 bases align to TRBD2. Per germline, CDR1 WNHNN and CDR2 SYGVQD (reference sequence). The CDR3 extends over 15 amino acids. The junction had 6 bases not matched to a gene; V was cut back by 6 bases and J by 4 bases. CDR3 protein: CASRLSGRAADTQYF. Written as DNA, the CDR3 is TGCGCCAGCAGACTTAGCGGGAGGGCCGCAGATACGCAGTATTTT.

The sample holds a few counts of this clone. This sequence joins TRBV7-9 and TRBJ1-2; D is unclear. Per germline, CDR1 SEHNR and CDR2 FQNEAQ (reference sequence). Trimming left V 3 bases short and J 8 bases short, with 13 bases between. This CDR3 comprises 13 residues. CDR3 loop: CASSFPSGPGYTF. CDR3 nucleotide sequence: TGTGCCAGCAGCTTTCCCAGCGGCCCGGGCTACACCTTC.

The V gene is TRBV15, the J gene TRBJ2-7, with 10 nucleotides matching TRBD2. The germline V gene has CDR1 LNHNV and CDR2 YYDKDF (reference sequence). The CDR3 consists of 16 residues. V lost 4 bases, J lost 0 bases, and 6 bases stayed unmatched. CDR3 region: CATSTPTSGFSYEQYF. The CDR3 DNA reads as TGTGCCACCAGCACCCCGACTAGCGGGTTCTCCTACGAGCAGTACTTC.

V usage is TRBV7-9 and J usage is TRBJ1-4; the D gene is possibly TRBD1 (6 bases). Germline lookup yields CDR1 SEHNR and CDR2 FQNEAQ (reference sequence). Trimming shortened V by 1 base and J by 4 bases, and 10 bases separated the two germline ends. The CDR3 spans 15 residues. The CDR3 DNA follows: TGTGCCAGCAGCTTAGTTGAGGGGGTTAATGAAAAACTGTTTTTT. Translating gives CASSLVEGVNEKLFF. Combining the CDR3 with reference TRBV7-9 and TRBJ1-4 gives the whole variable domain DTGVSQNPRHKITKRGQNVTFRCDPISEHNRLYWYRQTLGQGPEFLTYFQNEAQLEKSRLLSDRFSAERPKGSFSTLEIQRTEQGDSAMYLCASSLVEGVNEKLFFGSGTQLSVL.

This clone has only a few counts. The sample holds other DNA sequences that translate to the same CDR3. The rearrangement links TRBV18 to TRBJ1-6; weak D call: TRBD1 (5 bases). The CDR3 length is 14 residues. Germline CDR1 reads KGHSH; CDR2 reads LQKENI. V lost 3 bases to trimming and J lost 5 bases, with 8 bases between them. In DNA form, the CDR3 reads TGTGCCAGCTCACCGACAGCGGATAATTCACCCCTCCACTTT. Translating it yields CASSPTADNSPLHF.

The rearrangement joins TRBV2 to TRBJ1-5; D gene uncertain. V gave up 4 bases and J gave up 7 bases, with 5 bases separating them. Per germline, CDR1 SNHLY and CDR2 FYNNEI. CDR3 length equals 11 residues. In DNA form, the CDR3 reads TGTGCCAGCAGTGGAACCCAGCCCCAGCATTTT. Translating it yields CASSGTQPQHF.